The 31 T cell receptor beta chains presented below share a single source sample, sequenced in a study of CD8+ T cells in alopecia areata. RNA extraction and reverse transcription yielded cDNA as sequencing template. Data came from immunoSEQ multiplex PCR; TCRdb stores just in-frame clones and leaves some out. The sample contains about 97,000 clones, roughly 41% of which appear only once. Sequencing input: CD4+ T cells sorted from blood. Receptors were obtained from a human donor with alopecia areata.

This clone was recorded a few times. The rearrangement uses TRBV30 and TRBJ1-1, with D unclear. Germline V gene data show CDR1 as GTSNPN and CDR2 as SVGIG (reference sequence). The CDR3 has 13 amino acids. Trimming cost V 2 bases and J 0 bases, with 7 bases left between them. The CDR3 spells CAWSKVLNTEAFF. In DNA, the CDR3 is TGTGCCTGGAGTAAGGTGTTGAACACTGAAGCTTTCTTT.

Regarding this clone: This CDR3 is also generated by other DNA sequences in the sample. The chain carries TRBV27 and TRBJ2-3, with D perhaps TRBD2 (5 bases). This CDR3 is built from 14 residues. Germline V gene sequence: CDR1 MNHEY, CDR2 SMNVEV (reference sequence). The ends were cut back, 3 bases at V and 2 bases at J, with 9 bases in the middle. The CDR3 reads CASSFGGYTDTQYF. The DNA for the CDR3 is TGTGCCAGCAGTTTTGGCGGGTACACAGATACGCAGTATTTT.

The rearrangement links TRBV5-1 to TRBJ2-7, with 9 bases identical to TRBD1. The V gene's germline CDR1 is SGHRS and CDR2 YFSETQ. The CDR3 covers 15 residues. V lost 1 base and J lost 5; bases outside the gene matches: 7. The CDR3 nucleotides are TGCGCCAGCAGCTTGTCGGGACAGGGTTACGACGAGCAGTACTTC. Translation: CASSLSGQGYDEQYF.

This clone was found a few times. The CDR3 sequence: CASSYRTGMGTEAFF. For the CDR3, the DNA is TGTGCCAGCAGTTACCGTACAGGGATGGGCACTGAAGCTTTCTTT. The chain combines TRBV6-5 with TRBJ1-1; TRBD1 might be the D (6 bases). This CDR3 has 15 amino acids. V lost 2 bases and J 4 bases, leaving 14 bases between the germline ends. Germline CDR1 MNHEY, CDR2 SVGAGI.

This clone has more than one count but fewer than ten. Other DNA sequences in the same sample also yield this CDR3. V gene TRBV5-1 combines with J gene TRBJ2-5; 8 bases line up with TRBD1. J was trimmed by 0 bases and V by 0 bases; bases with no gene match: 4. The CDR3 extends over 16 amino acids. The germline V gene encodes CDR1 SGHRS and CDR2 YFSETQ. CDR3 in amino acids: CASSLGQGTYQETQYF. CDR3 bases: TGCGCCAGCAGCTTGGGACAGGGGACGTACCAAGAGACCCAGTACTTC. The full variable domain, its missing parts supplied by reference TRBV5-1 and TRBJ2-5, is KAGVTQTPRYLIKTRGQQVTLSCSPISGHRSVSWYQQTPGQGLQFLFEYFSETQRNKGNFPGRFSGRQFSNSRSEMNVSTLELGDSALYLCASSLGQGTYQETQYFGPGTRLLVL.

The chain carries TRBV7-6 and TRBJ2-5, with TRBD1 identical over 10 bases. The CDR3 is 14 amino acids. Per germline, CDR1 SGHVS and CDR2 FNYEAQ. V gave up 6 bases and J gave up 5 bases; unmatched junction bases: 6. CDR3 coding DNA: TGTGCCAGCAGGCCCGGGACAGGGGTTGAGACCCAGTACTTC. It is translated as CASRPGTGVETQYF.

This clone was observed a few times. The chain combines TRBV7-9 with TRBJ2-7, with a possible D match to TRBD1 (6 bases). The CDR3 contains 16 residues. The germline gives CDR1 SEHNR, CDR2 FQNEAQ (reference sequence). V lost 4 bases to trimming and J lost 0 bases, with 16 bases between them. CDR3 residues: CASSSWDNTHSYEQYF. In DNA, the CDR3 is TGTGCCAGCAGCTCATGGGACAACACCCACTCCTACGAGCAGTACTTC.

The V call is TRBV4-1, the J call TRBJ2-7, with a weak D call TRBD2 (6 bases). V lost 4 bases, J lost 6 bases, and 16 bases lay in between. The CDR3 runs 14 residues. Germline V gene lookup returns CDR1 MGHRA and CDR2 YSYEKL. CDR3 nucleotide sequence: TGCGCCAGCAGCCGTCGGAGGGATGCGGGCGAGCAGTACTTC. Translating gives CASSRRRDAGEQYF.

J is TRBJ2-5 and V is TRBV19, with D possibly TRBD1 on 7 matching bases. The CDR3 sequence is 12 residues long. Deletions cut 11 bases from V and 9 bases from J, with 19 bases between. The germline CDR1 and CDR2 sequences are LNHDA and SQIVND (reference sequence). DNA for the CDR3: TGTGCCTCAAAGGGACAGCGCGGGGCCCAGTACTTC. This translates into CASKGQRGAQYF.

There are many counts of this clone. The chain employs TRBV7-2 and TRBJ2-7, with 10 nucleotides matching TRBD2. With 5 bases clipped from V and 5 bases from J, the junction kept 15 bases outside the gene matches. Germline CDR1 reads SGHTA; CDR2 reads FQGNSA. CDR3 length: 17 residues. CDR3 amino acids: CASSSRRVGLAGDEQYF. The CDR3 region has the DNA TGTGCCAGCAGCAGTCGCAGGGTAGGTCTAGCGGGAGACGAGCAGTACTTC.

This chain links TRBV5-1 with TRBJ2-1, with TRBD2 identical over 13 bases. Germline V CDR1 and CDR2: SGHRS, YFSETQ. V was clipped by 4 bases and J by 7 bases; unmatched bases: 5. The CDR3 covers 15 residues. The CDR3 bases are TGCGCCAGCAGCCTGGGACTAGCGGGACTGAATGAGCAGTTCTTC. This encodes CASSLGLAGLNEQFF.

The CDR3 DNA sequence: TGTGCCAGCAGCTCGCGGGACCCCATTGGCTATGGCTACACCTTC. This translates into CASSSRDPIGYGYTF. The V call is TRBV7-2, the J call TRBJ1-2; tentatively, D is TRBD1 (5 bases). V lost 4 bases to trimming and J lost 4 bases, with 16 bases between them. Germline V gene data show CDR1 as SGHTA and CDR2 as FQGNSA. CDR3 length equals 15 residues.

The V and J genes are TRBV28 and TRBJ1-2, with TRBD1 matching 7 bases. There are 14 residues in the CDR3. Germline CDR1 reads MDHEN; CDR2 reads SYDVKM. J gave up 2 bases and V 3 bases, and 3 bases lay outside the gene matches. CDR3 DNA: TGTGCCAGCAGTTTCGGAGGGGGCAACTATGGCTACACCTTC. Its protein is CASSFGGGNYGYTF.

This chain's CDR3 is CASSSSPGRQNDHEQYF. The CDR3 DNA is TGCGCCAGCAGCTCATCCCCGGGACGGCAAAACGACCACGAGCAGTACTTC. The rearrangement links TRBV5-1 to TRBJ2-7; D possibly matches TRBD1 or TRBD2 (5 bases each). The CDR3 has 17 amino acids. Trimming removed 3 bases from V and 5 bases from J, with 24 bases in between. In germline, CDR1 is SGHRS, CDR2 YFSETQ.

The chain joins TRBV30 to TRBJ1-2; a possible D gene is TRBD1 (6 bases). Trimming left V 7 bases short and J 7 bases short, with 19 bases between. CDR1 and CDR2 from the germline V gene are GTSNPN and SVGIG (reference sequence). CDR3 length: 13 amino acids. The CDR3 region has the DNA TGTGCCTCCCCAACAGGGTTGGCGAGTGGCTACACCTTC. Its protein product is CASPTGLASGYTF.

This clone appeared a few times. This rearrangement joins TRBV6-6 to TRBJ1-5; TRBD1 is a possible D gene (6 bases). CDR3 size: 15 residues. The germline CDR1 and CDR2 sequences are MNHNY and SVGAGI (reference sequence). The germline V and J ends were trimmed by 6 bases and 1 base, with 13 bases remaining between them. The CDR3 protein is CASRMQGNSNQPQHF. CDR3 nucleotide sequence: TGTGCCAGCAGAATGCAGGGGAACAGCAATCAGCCCCAGCATTTT.

The chain employs TRBV29-1 and TRBJ2-3; D is uncertain. The V end was cut by 4 bases, the J end by 0 bases, with 8 bases between. The germline gives CDR1 SQVTM, CDR2 ANQGSEA. The CDR3 contains 13 residues. The CDR3 loop is CSVASDSTDTQYF. CDR3 sequence (DNA): TGCAGCGTTGCGTCTGATAGCACAGATACGCAGTATTTT.

CDR3 loop: CASSQDRLAGGRDNEQFF. The CDR3 nucleotides read TGTGCCAGCAGCCAAGATCGTCTAGCGGGAGGCCGAGACAATGAGCAGTTCTTC. The chain links TRBV4-2 to TRBJ2-1, with 11 positions matching TRBD2. Germline-derived CDR1 and CDR2 are LGHNA and YNFKEQ. The CDR3 consists of 18 residues. Trimming took 0 bases from V and 5 from J; bases not matched to a gene: 9.

The CDR3 coding sequence is TGTGCCAGCAGTGTTTCGGAGCAGTTCTTC. Protein: CASSVSEQFF. This chain connects TRBV2 to TRBJ2-1; D ambiguous. This CDR3 spans 10 amino acids. In germline, CDR1 is SNHLY, CDR2 FYNNEI. V dropped 4 bases and J dropped 10 bases, with 5 bases sitting between them.

This rearrangement joins TRBV5-1 to TRBJ1-5; 7 bases are shared with TRBD1. The CDR3 has 15 amino acids. The germline gives CDR1 SGHRS, CDR2 YFSETQ. The V segment lost 4 bases and the J segment 4 bases; nucleotides outside the gene matches: 8. The CDR3 protein is CASSVTGHANQPQHF. CDR3 sequence (DNA): TGCGCCAGCAGCGTGACAGGGCACGCTAATCAGCCCCAGCATTTT.

This clone was seen more than once but under ten times. This chain connects TRBV7-2 to TRBJ2-2; D call uncertain. The germline gives CDR1 SGHTA, CDR2 FQGNSA. Trimming shortened V by 5 bases and J by 6 bases, and 10 bases separated the two germline ends. CDR3 length: 13 amino acids. CDR3 in amino acids: CASSATPPGELFF. CDR3 in DNA: TGTGCCAGCAGCGCGACCCCTCCCGGGGAGCTGTTTTTT.

The chain couples TRBV6-6 to TRBJ2-2; no reliable D call. The V gene lost 2 bases and the J gene lost 6 bases, with 10 bases spanning the gap. Germline assignment: CDR1 MNHNY and CDR2 SVGAGI (reference sequence). This CDR3 has 14 amino acids. This chain's CDR3 is CASSYGSSSGELFF. CDR3 nucleotides: TGTGCCAGCAGTTACGGTTCTAGTTCCGGGGAGCTGTTTTTT.

The J gene is TRBJ2-3, the V gene TRBV6-5; D not certain. Germline V gives CDR1 MNHEY, CDR2 SVGAGI. Trimming stripped 2 bases from V and 6 bases from J, with 9 bases between. The CDR3 sequence is 13 residues long. CDR3: CASSYGSIDTQYF. DNA of the CDR3: TGTGCCAGCAGTTACGGCTCAATTGATACGCAGTATTTT.

The chain carries TRBV2 and TRBJ2-2; D uncertain. The CDR3 loop spans 14 amino acids. Per germline, CDR1 SNHLY and CDR2 FYNNEI. Trimming stripped 8 bases from V and 3 bases from J, with 13 bases between. CDR3 residues: CASRLRGDTGELFF. The CDR3 region has the DNA TGTGCCAGCCGCTTGCGTGGTGACACCGGGGAGCTGTTTTTT.

V and J are TRBV28 and TRBJ2-1; TRBD2 matches at 8 bases. The CDR3 has 14 amino acids. V lost 6 bases, J lost 6 bases, and 7 bases stayed unmatched. Germline CDR1 is MDHEN and CDR2 is SYDVKM. CDR3 in amino acids: CASRVAGLINEQFF. CDR3 DNA: TGTGCCAGCAGGGTAGCGGGACTCATCAATGAGCAGTTCTTC.

This clone was counted between two and nine times. This sequence joins TRBV7-6 and TRBJ2-1, with 9 bases matching TRBD2. The CDR3 covers 16 residues. V was pared by 5 bases and J by 7 bases, with 12 bases of the junction left unmatched. From germline, CDR1 is SGHVS and CDR2 FNYEAQ. CDR3 sequence: CASSPYSGGGPNEQFF. DNA for the CDR3: TGTGCCAGCAGCCCCTATAGCGGGGGAGGGCCAAATGAGCAGTTCTTC.

This clone was detected once. The chain couples TRBV2 to TRBJ2-2; 15 bases line up with TRBD2. The CDR3 consists of 16 residues. The ends lost 6 bases at V and 5 bases at J; junction bases unmatched: 4. CDR1 SNHLY and CDR2 FYNNEI come from the germline V gene. This CDR3 reads CASRAGLAGGTGELFF. The CDR3 nucleotides read TGTGCCAGCAGGGCAGGACTAGCGGGAGGGACCGGGGAGCTGTTTTTT. The entire variable domain, with the rest obtained from reference TRBV2 and TRBJ2-2, is as follows: EPEVTQTPSHQVTQMGQEVILRCVPISNHLYFYWYRQILGQKVEFLVSFYNNEISEKSEIFDDQFSVERPDGSNFTLKIRSTKLEDSAMYFCASRAGLAGGTGELFFGEGSRLTVL.

The chain combines TRBV10-3 with TRBJ2-1, with 8 bases aligning to TRBD1. This CDR3 spans 13 amino acids. The germline V gene has CDR1 ENHRY and CDR2 SYGVKD. The J segment lost 8 bases and the V segment lost 10 bases, leaving 10 bases of the junction unmatched. The DNA of the CDR3 is TGTGCCACCTCGGACAGGGAAGTCGATGAGCAGTTCTTC. Residues: CATSDREVDEQFF.

A word on this clone: Other DNA sequences in this specimen translate into the identical CDR3. V is TRBV30 and J is TRBJ2-3; D not certain. Per the germline V gene, CDR1 is GTSNPN and CDR2 is SVGIG (reference sequence). The CDR3 sequence is 12 residues long. V was clipped by 0 bases and J by 4 bases, with 5 bases between them. As DNA, the CDR3 is TGTGCCTGGAGTGTACGCGCAGATACGCAGTATTTT. Residues: CAWSVRADTQYF.

This clone appeared once. This chain links TRBV27 with TRBJ2-3, with no clear D. Trimming stripped 5 bases from V and 2 bases from J, with 17 bases between. Germline CDR1 reads MNHEY; CDR2 reads SMNVEV (reference sequence). The CDR3 sequence is 16 residues long. The CDR3 bases are TGTGCCAGCAGTCAACGGCAGGAAACGATCACAGATACGCAGTATTTT. Translation gives CASSQRQETITDTQYF.

In its sample, this clone was seen a few times. The chain joins TRBV30 to TRBJ2-1; 9 positions agree with TRBD2. From germline, CDR1 is GTSNPN and CDR2 SVGIG (reference sequence). V gave up 6 bases and J gave up 4 bases; unmatched junction bases: 7. This CDR3 spans 14 amino acids. This CDR3 is CACSSGGKYNEQFF. The CDR3 DNA reads TGTGCCTGCTCCAGCGGGGGGAAGTACAATGAGCAGTTCTTC. Based on the CDR3 plus reference TRBV30 and TRBJ2-1, the full variable domain is SQTIHQWPATLVQPVGSPLSLECTVEGTSNPNLYWYRQAAGRGLQLLFYSVGIGQISSEVPQNLSASRPQDRQFILSSKKLLLSDSGFYLCACSSGGKYNEQFFGPGTRLTVL.